The 24 T cell receptor beta chains in this list originate from one sample, sequenced in a study of control samples from healthy donors and cancer patients. The data were produced by immunoSEQ multiplex PCR, yet TCRdb's version contains in-frame clones alone and is incomplete. The sample carries about 170,000 clones, about 91% recorded once. The sequencing input was blood. The origin of the receptors is a woman aged 35 to 49 in good health.

The chain employs TRBV7-8 and TRBJ2-6, with D maybe TRBD2 (6 bases). From germline, CDR1 is SGHVS and CDR2 FQNEAQ. This CDR3 has 16 residues. V dropped 6 bases and J dropped 2 bases, with 14 bases sitting between them. CDR3 bases: TGTGCCAGCAGTTTCCGTCGGGGGACTGGGGCCAACGTCCTGACTTTC. The encoded protein is CASSFRRGTGANVLTF.

The chain combines TRBV5-1 with TRBJ1-2, with D unclear. The V gene's germline CDR1 is SGHRS and CDR2 YFSETQ. V was pared by 5 bases and J by 1 base, with 15 bases between. The CDR3 extends over 15 amino acids. The CDR3 is CASRMMGTDNYGYTF. In DNA form, the CDR3 reads TGCGCCAGCAGAATGATGGGTACTGATAACTATGGCTACACCTTC.

This sequence joins TRBV3-1 (or the pseudogene TRBV3-2) and TRBJ2-5, with 7 nucleotides matching TRBD2. Germline V CDR1 and CDR2: LGHDT, YNNKEL (reference sequence). The CDR3 contains 14 residues. Unmatched junction bases numbered 7, after V lost 4 bases and J lost 5 bases. In nucleotides, the CDR3 is TGTGCCAGCAGCCCAACGGGGGGAGGGGAGACCCAGTACTTC. Its translation: CASSPTGGGETQYF.

The rearrangement links TRBV24-1 to TRBJ2-5; TRBD1 might be the D (5 bases). This CDR3 region has 17 residues. The germline V gene encodes CDR1 KGHDR and CDR2 SFDVKD. V lost 0 bases to trimming and J lost 2 bases, with 15 bases between them. The CDR3 DNA sequence: TGTGCCACCAGTGATTTGGTTAACAGGAAGGCGCAAGAGACCCAGTACTTC. Translation gives CATSDLVNRKAQETQYF.

V usage is TRBV5-1 and J usage is TRBJ2-2, with D possibly being TRBD1 or TRBD2 (5 bases each). Germline-derived CDR1 and CDR2 are SGHRS and YFSETQ. The ends were cut back, 4 bases at V and 6 bases at J, with 13 bases in the middle. The CDR3 has 14 residues. CDR3 sequence reads: CASSPSGRAGELFF. The CDR3 DNA sequence: TGCGCCAGCAGCCCGTCGGGGCGCGCCGGGGAGCTGTTTTTT.

This chain uses TRBV5-1 with TRBJ1-6, with D possibly matching TRBD1 (6 bases). V was clipped by 0 bases and J by 2 bases, with 9 bases between them. The CDR3 loop spans 16 amino acids. In germline, CDR1 is SGHRS, CDR2 YFSETQ. The CDR3 loop reads CASSLGGPTYNSPLHF. CDR3 nucleotides: TGCGCCAGCAGCTTGGGGGGGCCTACCTATAATTCACCCCTCCACTTT.

The chain couples TRBV4-1 to TRBJ2-3, with D perhaps TRBD1 (6 bases). Per germline, CDR1 MGHRA and CDR2 YSYEKL. V lost 1 base and J lost 6, with 14 bases in between. The CDR3 has 15 amino acids. In nucleotides, the CDR3 is TGCGCCAGCAGCCAAGGGGACAACCGGCGGGATACGCAGTATTTT. It is translated as CASSQGDNRRDTQYF.

The chain is built from TRBV7-9 and TRBJ1-3; no clear D. The V gene lost 3 bases and the J gene lost 3 bases, with 9 bases spanning the gap. Germline V gene data show CDR1 as SEHNR and CDR2 as FQNEAQ (reference sequence). This CDR3 is 14 amino acids long. The chain's CDR3 is CASSFGQHGNTIYF. The CDR3 bases are TGTGCCAGCAGCTTCGGTCAGCATGGAAACACCATATATTTT.

J is TRBJ1-5 and V is TRBV27, with 9 bases aligning to TRBD1. The CDR3 totals 14 residues. The V gene end was trimmed by 5 bases and the J gene end by 4 bases; junction bases not matched to a gene: 3. Germline V gene data show CDR1 as MNHEY and CDR2 as SMNVEV (reference sequence). CDR3 in amino acids: CASSPGQGNQPQHF. CDR3 coding DNA: TGTGCCAGCAGTCCAGGACAGGGGAATCAGCCCCAGCATTTT.

This clone was seen only once. The J gene is TRBJ2-2, the V gene TRBV11-2; no reliable D call. CDR1 is SGHAT and CDR2 is FQNNGV in the germline V gene. The V gene lost 1 base and the J gene lost 6 bases, with 9 bases spanning the gap. This CDR3 contains 14 residues. DNA of the CDR3: TGTGCCAGCAGCTTAGGTGGCCGGTCCGGGGAGCTGTTTTTT. Its translation is CASSLGGRSGELFF.

This clone was counted once. This rearrangement joins TRBV6-5 to TRBJ2-1, with 7 bases aligning to TRBD1. The germline gives CDR1 MNHEY, CDR2 SVGAGI. The CDR3 covers 16 residues. With V trimmed by 4 bases and J by 4 bases, 10 bases remained unmatched. The CDR3 loop is CASSLTPGQTYNEQFF. CDR3 nucleotide sequence: TGTGCCAGCAGTTTAACGCCGGGACAGACTTACAATGAGCAGTTCTTC.

V and J are TRBV19 and TRBJ2-1; TRBD1 or TRBD2 may be the D gene (6 bases each). V lost 0 bases and J 5 bases, leaving 11 bases between the germline ends. Germline CDR1 and CDR2: LNHDA and SQIVND (reference sequence). This CDR3 is built from 15 residues. CDR3 nucleotide sequence: TGTGCCAGTAGTATAGATCGGGGGCGAGACAATGAGCAGTTCTTC. Translation: CASSIDRGRDNEQFF.

The chain recombines TRBV5-1 with TRBJ2-3, with D perhaps given as TRBD1 or TRBD2 (5 bases each). The V end was cut by 7 bases, the J end by 1 base, with 19 bases between. Germline V gives CDR1 SGHRS, CDR2 YFSETQ. This CDR3 has 16 amino acids. CDR3 DNA sequence: TGCGCCAGCGGACGGGACGGCCGCTCGGGCACAGATACGCAGTATTTT. Residues: CASGRDGRSGTDTQYF.

On this clone itself: Mismatch with germline at one junction end may stem from a read error. CDR3 region: CVSSPGGQGGEKLFF. As DNA, the CDR3 is TGTGTCAGCTCACCAGGAGGACAGGGTGGTGAAAAACTGTTTTTT. The chain recombines TRBV18 with TRBJ1-4, with 8 positions matching TRBD1. The CDR3 runs 15 residues. Germline CDR1 reads KGHSH; CDR2 reads LQKENI.

The CDR3 sequence is CASSPTGPWSSPLHF. CDR3 in DNA: TGTGCCAGCAGCCCGACAGGGCCATGGAGTTCACCCCTCCACTTT. The rearrangement links TRBV6-5 to TRBJ1-6, with 7 bases matching TRBD1. The CDR3 has 15 residues. J gave up 9 bases and V 6 bases, and 11 bases lay outside the gene matches. Germline lookup yields CDR1 MNHEY and CDR2 SVGAGI.

The chain employs TRBV6-5 and TRBJ1-1; D unresolved. V dropped 4 bases and J dropped 1 base, with 7 bases sitting between them. Germline V lookup: CDR1 MNHEY, CDR2 SVGAGI. The CDR3 is made up of 13 amino acids. The CDR3: CASSLTSNTEAFF. CDR3 in DNA: TGTGCCAGCAGTTTAACGTCGAACACTGAAGCTTTCTTT.

The genes are TRBV5-1 and TRBJ2-2; unclear D gene. Germline assignment: CDR1 SGHRS and CDR2 YFSETQ. Trimming removed 0 bases at V and 0 bases at J, with 6 bases between. The CDR3 is 15 residues long. The CDR3 DNA follows: TGCGCCAGCAGCTTGGACGTCGCGAACACCGGGGAGCTGTTTTTT. Amino acids: CASSLDVANTGELFF.

This chain links TRBV3-1 (or the pseudogene TRBV3-2) with TRBJ2-3; 8 bases agree with TRBD1. Trimming took 7 bases from V and 2 from J; bases not matched to a gene: 5. Germline V CDR1 and CDR2: LGHDT, YNNKEL (reference sequence). The CDR3 has 14 residues. CDR3 DNA sequence: TGTGCCAGCACCCGGGACAGGTACACAGATACGCAGTATTTT. Translated: CASTRDRYTDTQYF.

The J gene is TRBJ2-1, the V gene TRBV18, with D possibly being TRBD2 (6 bases). Trimming removed 3 bases at V and 0 bases at J, with 12 bases between. The CDR3 runs 16 residues. Per the germline V gene, CDR1 is KGHSH and CDR2 is LQKENI. CDR3 in DNA: TGTGCCAGCTCACCTACGGCGGGGTCCTCCTACAATGAGCAGTTCTTC. It translates to CASSPTAGSSYNEQFF.

This clone has just a few counts. Additional DNA sequences in this sample encode the identical CDR3. V gene TRBV11-2 combines with J gene TRBJ2-7; TRBD1 or TRBD2 may be the D gene (5 bases each). Germline V gene lookup returns CDR1 SGHAT and CDR2 FQNNGV. Trimming took 3 bases from V and 3 from J, leaving 9 bases between them. The CDR3 runs 13 residues. The CDR3 spells CASSLGTHYEQYF. The CDR3 DNA reads as TGTGCCAGCAGCTTGGGGACGCACTACGAGCAGTACTTC.

CDR3 in amino acids: CASSLEDQAVYF. DNA for the CDR3: TGTGCCAGCAGCTTAGAGGACCAAGCCGTATATTTT. This chain connects TRBV11-2 to TRBJ1-3; D is undetermined. Trimming removed 0 bases at V and 14 bases at J, with 11 bases between. The length of the CDR3 is 12 residues. The germline V gene encodes CDR1 SGHAT and CDR2 FQNNGV.

This clone is a singleton in its sample. The chain links TRBV5-5 to TRBJ1-1; D not certain. From germline, CDR1 is SGHKS and CDR2 YYEKEE (reference sequence). There are 13 residues in the CDR3. The germline V and J ends were trimmed by 4 bases and 2 bases, with 9 bases remaining between them. This chain's CDR3 is CASSLIGNTEAFF. CDR3 in DNA: TGTGCCAGCAGCCTTATTGGAAACACTGAAGCTTTCTTT.

This chain links TRBV3-1 (or the pseudogene TRBV3-2) with TRBJ2-3; TRBD2 matches at 10 bases. Trimming took 8 bases from V and 0 from J; bases not matched to a gene: 8. This CDR3 contains 16 residues. Germline-derived CDR1 and CDR2 are LGHDT and YNNKEL (reference sequence). For the CDR3, the DNA is TGTGCCAGCCGTAGCGGGGGGTGGACTAGCACAGATACGCAGTATTTT. It is translated as CASRSGGWTSTDTQYF.

The V call is TRBV5-1, the J call TRBJ2-5, with TRBD2 as a possible D gene (6 bases). CDR3 length: 16 amino acids. From germline, CDR1 is SGHRS and CDR2 YFSETQ. V was pared by 0 bases and J by 1 base, with 13 bases between. The CDR3 DNA follows: TGCGCCAGCAGCTTGGGGAGGGGATTGGTCCAAGAGACCCAGTACTTC. It codes for CASSLGRGLVQETQYF.